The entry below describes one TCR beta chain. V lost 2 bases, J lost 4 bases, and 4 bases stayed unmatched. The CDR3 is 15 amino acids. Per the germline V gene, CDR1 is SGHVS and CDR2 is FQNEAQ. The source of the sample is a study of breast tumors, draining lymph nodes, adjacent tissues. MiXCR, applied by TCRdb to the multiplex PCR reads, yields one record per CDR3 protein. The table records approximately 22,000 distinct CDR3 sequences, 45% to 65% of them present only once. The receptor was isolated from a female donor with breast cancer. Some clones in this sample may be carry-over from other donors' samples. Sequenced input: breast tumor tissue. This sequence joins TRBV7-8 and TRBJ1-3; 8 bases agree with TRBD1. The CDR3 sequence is CASSLPRDRGNTIYF. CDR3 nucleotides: TGTGCCAGCAGCTTACCCCGGGACAGGGGAAACACCATATATTTT.